Following are 7 T cell receptor beta chains from one sample sequenced in a study of blood T cell repertoires in COVID-19. TCRdb keeps only in-frame clones here, not all; method: immunoSEQ multiplex PCR. The sample records 300,000 to 350,000 clones, almost 90% being singletons. Sequences were obtained from peripheral blood. The receptors originated from a woman in her 70s with COVID-19, enrolled during active disease.

CDR3 sequence: CASSPGLAGTKTQYF. In DNA form, the CDR3 reads TGTGCCAGCAGTCCGGGACTAGCGGGGACCAAGACCCAGTACTTC. The chain recombines TRBV6-5 with TRBJ2-5; 13 bases fit TRBD2. V lost 5 bases, J lost 6 bases, and 6 bases stayed unmatched. In germline, CDR1 is MNHEY, CDR2 SVGAGI. The length of the CDR3 is 15 residues.

The chain is built from TRBV13 and TRBJ2-3; TRBD1 matches 7 bases. Losses at the gene ends were 4 bases for V and 6 bases for J; bases not matched to a gene: 4. CDR1 is PRHDT, CDR2 FYEKMQ, per germline (reference sequence). The CDR3 has 13 amino acids. For the CDR3, the DNA is TGTGCCAGCAGCTCCACAGGGGTGGATACGCAGTATTTT. Residues: CASSSTGVDTQYF.

In its sample, this clone was seen once. J is TRBJ2-2 and V is TRBV19; TRBD2 is a possible D gene (5 bases). V shed 1 base and J shed 2 bases, with 11 bases lying between them. CDR1 is LNHDA and CDR2 is SQIVND in the germline V gene (reference sequence). The CDR3 runs 16 residues. The chain's CDR3 is CASSIVSGTNTGELFF. Written as DNA, the CDR3 is TGTGCCAGTAGTATAGTAAGCGGAACTAACACCGGGGAGCTGTTTTTT. The variable domain in full, with the rest retrieved from reference TRBV19 and TRBJ2-2, is DGGITQSPKYLFRKEGQNVTLSCEQNLNHDAMYWYRQDPGQGLRLIYYSQIVNDFQKGDIAEGYSVSREKKESFPLTVTSAQKNPTAFYLCASSIVSGTNTGELFFGEGSRLTVL.

The V and J genes are TRBV5-6 and TRBJ2-7; D possibly corresponds to TRBD2 (5 bases). V dropped 0 bases and J dropped 1 base, with 8 bases sitting between them. This CDR3 is 14 amino acids long. Per the germline V gene, CDR1 is SGHDT and CDR2 is YYEEEE. The CDR3 sequence: CASSLVEVSYEQYF. CDR3 coding DNA: TGTGCCAGCAGCTTGGTGGAGGTTTCCTACGAGCAGTACTTC. The complete variable domain, with remaining parts taken from reference TRBV5-6 and TRBJ2-7, reads DAGVTQSPTHLIKTRGQQVTLRCSPKSGHDTVSWYQQALGQGPQFIFQYYEEEERQRGNFPDRFSGHQFPNYSSELNVNALLLGDSALYLCASSLVEVSYEQYFGPGTRLTVT.

The CDR3 loop is CASREQTGGSSPLHF. In DNA, the CDR3 is TGTGCCAGCAGAGAACAAACAGGAGGGTCCTCACCCCTCCACTTT. The chain employs TRBV25-1 and TRBJ1-6; tentatively, D is TRBD1 (5 bases). Germline CDR1 MGHDK, CDR2 SYGVNS. The CDR3 has 15 residues. V was trimmed by 6 bases and J by 10 bases, leaving 19 bases between them.

The V gene is TRBV5-5, the J gene TRBJ2-3; weak D call: TRBD1 (5 bases). This CDR3 has 15 amino acids. The V and J ends lost 2 bases and 6 bases respectively, with 16 bases between them. The germline CDR1 and CDR2 sequences are SGHKS and YYEKEE (reference sequence). CDR3 protein: CASSFRVYDPDTQYF. In DNA form, the CDR3 reads TGTGCCAGCAGCTTCAGGGTTTACGACCCTGATACGCAGTATTTT.

This clone was seen more than once but under ten times. The chain combines TRBV6-6 with TRBJ2-1; 12 bases line up with TRBD2. There are 15 residues in the CDR3. V lost 6 bases, J lost 7 bases, and 7 bases stayed unmatched. The germline gives CDR1 MNHNY, CDR2 SVGAGI (reference sequence). The CDR3 DNA reads as TGTGCCAGCAGCCTAGCGGGGGGGCCGAGGAATGAGCAGTTCTTC. Its translation is CASSLAGGPRNEQFF.